The present T cell receptor beta chain was sequenced within a study of blood T cell repertoires in COVID-19 (dated by TCRdb to between 2020 and 2021). The study in broad terms: Samples from collaborators originated in the United States, Italy and Spain and spanned both the acute and convalescent phases of COVID-19. HLA class I and class II types, where available, came from metadata supplied by the sample provider rather than from assay-based typing. The dataset comprised deeply sampled blood TCRbeta repertoires from subjects exposed to, actively infected with, or recovered from COVID-19. The material from the prospective study consisted of cDNA or gDNA derived from T cells, B-cell-depleted T cells, or PBMCs. The sample metadata nearly always contained a de-identified subject ID, COVID-19 status, age in years and sex. A freely available public database, intended as a resource for researchers studying the immune response to SARS-CoV-2, is where the repertoires were released. Samples came from the ongoing ImmuneRACE study (first 160 participants) plus 1,254 subjects from 6 global collaborators.

Overall study outcomes, separate from this receptor: The quantity of clinical and demographic metadata differed by source and by participant and was supplied without curation.

Each collaborating institution followed its own protocols to collect whole blood in K2EDTA tubes. Collaborator samples were shipped for TCRbeta analysis as frozen whole blood, isolated PBMCs, or DNA extracted from either sample type. Comments on this clone: It has no known antigen specificity. One base away there is no much larger clone; base qualities are not given.

There are 19 amino acids in the CDR3, from cysteine to phenylalanine inclusive. The CDR3 DNA has 57 bases and is translated from base 1. CDR1 and CDR2, looked up from the germline V gene, are SGHRS and YFSETQ. Trimming removed 3 bases from V and 4 bases from J; the gene matches leave 12 bases unexplained. TCRbeta CDR3 regions were amplified from genomic DNA using the immunoSEQ Assay, a bias-controlled multiplex PCR. On the study's bioinformatics: The number of nucleated cells in each sample was estimated by amplification of reference gene primers within the assay. To quantify the absolute abundance of each unique TCRbeta CDR3 rearrangement, sequence reads were collapsed and filtered. Productive Simpson clonality was computed per sample as the square root of Simpson's diversity index over productive rearrangements. TCRdb's version of the immuneACCESS table is confined to in-frame rearrangements and falls short of the full clone set. An unresolved V gene accounts for under half of the shortfall where checked; the remainder is of unknown origin. V, J and clone size are taken as reported in that table, and D and trimming were inferred from the DNA itself. The table for this sample lists some 110,000 clones; 75% to 90% of them were counted only once. The ten top clones hold roughly 0.89% of the sample.

The sequence is built from TRBV5-1 and TRBJ2-1; TRBD2 aligns with 14 central bases. The sequenced sample consisted of peripheral blood. This receptor was taken from a woman in her seventies with acute or convalescent COVID-19. In nucleotide form, the sequence is TGCGCCAGCAGCTGGGGGGGACTAGCGGGAGAAGGGACATACAATGAGCAGTTCTTC. This is translated as CASSWGGLAGEGTYNEQFF.